What follows is one TCR beta chain and its context. Its target is not known. Before they underwent DNA extraction, samples held roughly 0.9-11 million cryopreserved PBMC. The data stem from a study of long-term antiretroviral therapy in people with HIV. Sequencing relied on immunoSEQ assay v3.0, run at survey level. Sequencing used immunoSEQ multiplex PCR; TCRdb keeps in-frame clones, though not all of them. The sample records approximately 45,000 clones, approximately 86% being singletons. Regarding the study as a whole: Following ART, diversity rose but still fell short of transplant donor controls.

Trimming pared 3 bases from V and 0 bases from J, leaving 8 bases between. Germline loops: CDR1 KGHSH, CDR2 LQKENI. The CDR3 totals 15 residues. The genes are TRBV18 and TRBJ2-2; D is unclear. The clonotype comes from a woman in her 50s with HIV. The input for sequencing was unsorted PBMCs, taken 0.1 years before starting antiretroviral therapy. CDR3 in amino acids: CASSPASANTGELFF. The CDR3 coding sequence is TGTGCCAGCTCACCTGCCTCAGCGAACACCGGGGAGCTGTTTTTT.